This TCR beta chain stems from a study of blood T cell repertoires in COVID-19. At the level of the study: T cells, B-cell-depleted T cells, or PBMCs provided the cDNA or gDNA that served as material.

CDR3 size: 16 residues. The V gene lost 2 bases and the J gene lost 0 bases, with 13 bases spanning the gap. CDR1 SGDLS and CDR2 YYNGEE come from the germline V gene. Researchers sorted participants into cohorts using their self-reported clinical history. Original methodology: Reference gene primer amplification yielded estimated nucleated cell counts. Using immunoSEQ multiplex PCR, the repertoire was profiled, and TCRdb retains in-frame clones only, with some absent. Clonal size and the V and J genes are those of that table, whereas D and trimming came from the DNA. Of about 140,000 clones listed, roughly 80% are singletons.

The sequenced material came from PBMCs or T cells enriched from blood (not recorded which). The sequence came from a woman younger than 35 who had been exposed to COVID-19. The chain is built from TRBV9 and TRBJ2-3; possibly TRBD2 for D (6 bases). The CDR3 DNA is TGTGCCAGCAGCGTGGGGGGTTGGGCTAGCACAGATACGCAGTATTTT. It translates to CASSVGGWASTDTQYF.